This T cell receptor beta chain was captured by sequencing in a study of blood T cell repertoires in COVID-19. Overall study: T cells, B-cell-depleted T cells, or PBMCs provided the cDNA or gDNA that served as material.

This CDR3 has 15 residues. Per the germline V gene, CDR1 is LGHDT and CDR2 is YNNKEL (reference sequence). Trimming at V came to 1 base and at J to 0 bases, leaving 0 bases not matched to a gene. In the study's own analysis: Counts of nucleated cells, estimated from reference gene primer amplification, were obtained. Libraries were prepared by immunoSEQ multiplex PCR; TCRdb keeps only in-frame clonotypes and omits some of them. V and J calls and clone size come straight from that table; D and trimming were deduced from the DNA. The repertoire has 7,900 or so clones, more than 80% of them found once; the top ten carry approximately 30%.

Sequences were obtained from peripheral blood. The TCR sequence derives from a human donor in a cohort sampled during active COVID-19. The gene calls are TRBV3-1 (or the pseudogene TRBV3-2) and TRBJ2-1; 7 nucleotides match TRBD1. CDR3 residues: CASSQAGGSYNEQFF. The CDR3 DNA sequence: TGTGCCAGCAGCCAAGCAGGGGGCTCCTACAATGAGCAGTTCTTC.